These T cell receptor beta chains were read from a single sample in a study of blood T cell repertoires in COVID-19. The method was immunoSEQ multiplex PCR; TCRdb's version includes in-frame clones alone and lacks a portion of them. This table holds roughly 200,000 clones, more than 65% found once. Sequenced sample: peripheral blood. The receptors originated from a man between 50 and 59 years old with active or convalescent COVID-19. The CDR3 runs from the conserved cysteine through the conserved F or W. D genes are given only for firm matches. A clone size is listed for some rows: how often the clone was seen (once, few, many), or a class if it is expanded.

TRBV19,TRBJ2-1,-,TRBD2,CASSTPSGGNSYNEQFF,TGTGCCAGTAGTACCCCTAGCGGGGGCAACTCCTACAATGAGCAGTTCTTC
TRBV5-8,TRBJ1-4,-,TRBD1,CASSLAGQSNEKLFF,TGTGCCAGCAGCTTGGCGGGACAGAGTAATGAAAAACTGTTTTTT
TRBV4-1,TRBJ1-1,once,-,CASSQGGNGGHTEAFF,TGCGCCAGCAGCCAGGGCGGGAACGGGGGGCACACTGAAGCTTTCTTT
TRBV24-1,TRBJ2-3,few,TRBD1,CATSDPNPGTGGGTDTQYF,TGTGCCACCAGTGACCCAAATCCCGGGACAGGGGGGGGCACAGATACGCAGTATTTT
TRBV30,TRBJ2-1,-,-,CAWGPSSFGEQFF,TGTGCCTGGGGTCCTAGCTCATTCGGGGAGCAGTTCTTC
TRBV2,TRBJ1-1,-,-,CASRAEQDSTEAFF,TGTGCCAGCAGGGCGGAGCAGGACAGCACTGAAGCTTTCTTT
TRBV13,TRBJ1-4,few,-,CASSLGGANEKLFF,TGTGCCAGCAGCTTGGGAGGGGCTAATGAAAAACTGTTTTTT
TRBV7-2,TRBJ2-5,-,-,CASSGTGGRETQYF,TGTGCCAGCAGCGGTACGGGGGGCCGGGAGACCCAGTACTTC
TRBV10-3,TRBJ1-1,-,TRBD1,CAISEQGQPNTEAFF,TGTGCCATCAGTGAGCAGGGACAGCCGAACACTGAAGCTTTCTTT
TRBV5-5,TRBJ1-1,-,TRBD1,CASNEGNRGPNTEAFF,TGTGCCAGCAACGAGGGGAACAGGGGTCCTAACACTGAAGCTTTCTTT
TRBV5-1,TRBJ2-7,-,-,CASSTDTTYEQYF,TGCGCCAGCAGCACCGACACGACCTACGAGCAGTACTTC
TRBV19,TRBJ1-2,-,-,CASSTARGNYGYTF,TGTGCCAGTAGTACGGCCAGAGGGAACTATGGCTACACCTTC
TRBV5-1,TRBJ2-7,few,TRBD2,CASSSPRTSGAYEQYF,TGCGCCAGCAGCTCTCCTCGGACTAGCGGGGCCTACGAGCAGTACTTC
TRBV5-5,TRBJ1-6,-,-,CASSLQGPSPLHF,TGTGCCAGCAGCTTACAGGGACCTTCACCCCTCCACTTT
TRBV19,TRBJ1-5,-,TRBD1,CASSGQVHQPQHF,TGTGCCAGTAGCGGACAGGTTCATCAGCCCCAGCATTTT
TRBV9,TRBJ2-5,-,TRBD2,CASSVTSPETQYF,TGTGCCAGCAGCGTGACTAGCCCGGAGACCCAGTACTTC
TRBV4-2,TRBJ2-7,-,TRBD2,CASSLSGGPPGAYEQYF,TGTGCCAGCAGCCTTAGCGGGGGGCCACCGGGGGCCTACGAGCAGTACTTC
TRBV30,TRBJ1-2,-,TRBD1,CAWRPDRGQRGYTF,TGTGCCTGGAGGCCGGACAGGGGGCAACGCGGCTACACCTTC
TRBV19,TRBJ1-1,-,-,CASSIVGGNTEAFF,TGTGCCAGTAGTATAGTAGGGGGTAACACTGAAGCTTTCTTT
TRBV5-1,TRBJ1-3,-,-,CASTESGYGNTIYF,TGCGCCAGCACCGAGTCGGGGTATGGAAACACCATATATTTT
TRBV29-1,TRBJ1-2,-,-,CSVVEINYGYTF,TGCAGCGTTGTCGAGATTAACTATGGCTACACCTTC
TRBV30,TRBJ2-7,-,-,CAWSVRGGEQYF,TGTGCCTGGAGTGTACGAGGAGGCGAGCAGTACTTC
TRBV19,TRBJ1-2,-,-,CASSRNNYGYTF,TGTGCCAGTAGCAGGAATAACTATGGCTACACCTTC
TRBV4-2,TRBJ2-2,-,-,CASSPVQAGANTGELFF,TGTGCCAGCAGCCCAGTACAGGCGGGGGCAAACACCGGGGAGCTGTTTTTT
TRBV30,TRBJ1-6,-,-,CAWGPSHGDSPLHF,TGTGCCTGGGGACCCTCGCACGGGGATTCACCCCTCCACTTT
TRBV4-3,TRBJ2-7,-,-,CASSQVGAGGSEQYF,TGCGCCAGCAGCCAAGTGGGGGCAGGGGGGTCCGAGCAGTACTTC
TRBV14,TRBJ2-3,-,-,CASSPRVTDTQYF,TGTGCCAGCAGCCCCCGGGTCACAGATACGCAGTATTTT
TRBV4-1,TRBJ2-5,-,TRBD1,CASGEPGQEGTQYF,TGCGCCAGCGGCGAACCGGGACAGGAAGGGACCCAGTACTTC
TRBV27,TRBJ2-2,few,TRBD1,CASRNRGDTGELFF,TGTGCCAGCAGGAACAGGGGGGACACCGGGGAGCTGTTTTTT
TRBV30,TRBJ1-2,-,-,CAFSTNGGARFGYTF,TGTGCCTTCTCCACAAATGGGGGGGCCCGCTTTGGCTACACCTTC
TRBV28,TRBJ1-4,-,TRBD1,CASCSGGSNEKLFF,TGTGCCAGCTGTTCAGGGGGGTCTAATGAAAAACTGTTTTTT
TRBV5-4,TRBJ2-2,-,TRBD2,CASTAGAGELFF,TGTGCCAGCACCGCGGGGGCCGGGGAGCTGTTTTTT
TRBV11-3,TRBJ2-1,-,-,CASSLGQGGNEQFF,TGTGCCAGCAGCTTAGGGCAGGGTGGAAATGAGCAGTTCTTC